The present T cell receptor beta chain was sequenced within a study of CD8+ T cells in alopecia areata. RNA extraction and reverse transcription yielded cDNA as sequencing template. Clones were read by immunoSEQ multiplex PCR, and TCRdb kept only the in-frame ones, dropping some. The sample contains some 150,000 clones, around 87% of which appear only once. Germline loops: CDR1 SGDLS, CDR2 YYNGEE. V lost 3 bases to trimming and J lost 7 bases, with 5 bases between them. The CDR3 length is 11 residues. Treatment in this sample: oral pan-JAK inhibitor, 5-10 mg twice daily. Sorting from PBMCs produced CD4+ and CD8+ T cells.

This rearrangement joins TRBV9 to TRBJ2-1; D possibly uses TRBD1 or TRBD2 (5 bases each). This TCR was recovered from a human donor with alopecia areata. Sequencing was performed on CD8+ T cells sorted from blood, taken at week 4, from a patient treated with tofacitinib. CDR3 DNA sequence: TGTGCCAGCAGCGGGGGGAATGAGCAGTTCTTC. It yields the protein CASSGGNEQFF.